Presented here are 22 T cell receptor beta chains from one specimen sequenced in a study of blood T cell repertoires in COVID-19. Produced via immunoSEQ multiplex PCR; TCRdb's table is partial and in-frame only. The repertoire consists of more than 80,000 clones, with approximately 83% occurring once and the leading ten covering roughly 2.1%. What was sequenced was peripheral blood. The receptors were gathered from a woman aged 70 to 79 with acute or convalescent COVID-19.

This chain links TRBV7-2 with TRBJ1-5; no firm D call. V lost 5 bases and J lost 1, with 12 bases in between. Germline V gene sequence: CDR1 SGHTA, CDR2 FQGNSA. The CDR3 spans 15 residues. Written as DNA, the CDR3 is TGTGCCAGCAGCCCTACCCCCATAAGCAATCAGCCCCAGCATTTT. Its protein product is CASSPTPISNQPQHF.

The V call is TRBV18, the J call TRBJ1-6, with unresolved D. CDR3 size: 12 residues. V gave up 8 bases and J gave up 8 bases, with 10 bases separating them. Germline CDR1 KGHSH, CDR2 LQKENI. In DNA, the CDR3 is TGTGCCAGCAGCCCCCCGGATTCACCCCTCCACTTT. This codes for CASSPPDSPLHF.

The chain combines TRBV18 with TRBJ2-3; 13 bases fit TRBD2. Looked up from germline, CDR1 is KGHSH and CDR2 is LQKENI. The V gene end was trimmed by 4 bases and the J gene end by 0 bases; junction bases not matched to a gene: 7. The CDR3 has 18 residues. The CDR3 DNA follows: TGTGCCAGCTCACTTGGACTAGCGGGGGTATCTAGCACAGATACGCAGTATTTT. Its translation: CASSLGLAGVSSTDTQYF.

This CDR3 is CASGQGPLGDEKLFF. The CDR3, as DNA: TGTGCTAGTGGGCAGGGGCCCTTGGGGGATGAAAAACTGTTTTTT. This chain links TRBV12-5 with TRBJ1-4, with a possible D match to TRBD1 (6 bases). The V end was cut by 6 bases, the J end by 6 bases, with 17 bases between. The CDR3 runs to 15 residues. The germline CDR1 and CDR2 sequences are LGHNT and FRNRAP.

The rearrangement uses TRBV10-2 and TRBJ2-7; 9 bases agree with TRBD1. The V segment lost 0 bases and the J segment 6 bases; nucleotides outside the gene matches: 9. Germline assignment: CDR1 WSHSY and CDR2 SAAADI. This CDR3 contains 16 residues. CDR3 in amino acids: CASSESGGQGSTEQYF. As DNA, the CDR3 is TGCGCCAGCAGTGAGTCAGGGGGACAGGGCTCTACCGAGCAGTACTTC.

This chain joins TRBV29-1 and TRBJ1-2; 8 bases fit TRBD1. Per the germline V gene, CDR1 is SQVTM and CDR2 is ANQGSEA. V lost 5 bases, J lost 6 bases, and 5 bases stayed unmatched. The CDR3 consists of 12 residues. The CDR3 nucleotides are TGCAGCGTTAGGACAGGGCGTGATGGCTACACCTTC. Protein product: CSVRTGRDGYTF.

There are a few counts of this clone. The chain carries TRBV5-1 and TRBJ2-2; D is undetermined. The CDR3 length is 14 residues. V lost 3 bases and J 1 base, leaving 7 bases between the germline ends. Germline V gives CDR1 SGHRS, CDR2 YFSETQ. The CDR3, as DNA: TGCGCCAGCAGCTCGAGTATGAACACCGGGGAGCTGTTTTTT. Translating it yields CASSSSMNTGELFF.

The V gene is TRBV7-9, the J gene TRBJ1-2, with D tentatively TRBD1 (6 bases). The CDR3 runs to 12 residues. The germline V and J ends were trimmed by 1 base and 8 bases, with 8 bases remaining between them. Germline V CDR1 and CDR2: SEHNR, FQNEAQ (reference sequence). The CDR3 nucleotides read TGTGCCAGCAGCTTAGACAGGGACGGCTACACCTTC. Its translation is CASSLDRDGYTF.

The chain uses TRBV7-2 and TRBJ2-7, with D unclear. This CDR3 is built from 13 residues. Per the germline V gene, CDR1 is SGHTA and CDR2 is FQGNSA. Deletions cut 0 bases from V and 6 bases from J, with 9 bases between. The CDR3 loop is CASSLAPISEQYF. CDR3 DNA: TGTGCCAGCAGCTTAGCCCCGATTAGCGAGCAGTACTTC. The full variable domain, rest sourced from reference TRBV7-2 and TRBJ2-7, is GAGVSQSPSNKVTEKGKDVELRCDPISGHTALYWYRQSLGQGLEFLIYFQGNSAPDKSGLPSDRFSAERTGGSVSTLTIQRTQQEDSAVYLCASSLAPISEQYFGPGTRLTVT.

The V and J genes are TRBV11-3 and TRBJ2-3; TRBD2 might be the D (7 bases). Germline V gene lookup returns CDR1 SGHNT and CDR2 YENEEA. The CDR3 loop spans 16 amino acids. V was shortened by 4 bases and J by 5 bases, with 19 bases between the two germline ends. CDR3 DNA sequence: TGTGCCAGCAGCTCACGGGGAGGGGGGGATTTAGATACGCAGTATTTT. It codes for CASSSRGGGDLDTQYF.

The chain employs TRBV7-8 and TRBJ2-2, with D uncertain. CDR1 and CDR2 (germline): SGHVS, FQNEAQ. V was pared by 0 bases and J by 6 bases, with 8 bases between. The CDR3 is made up of 14 amino acids. The CDR3 region has the DNA TGTGCCAGCAGCTTAGCGAGAGTTCCCGGGGAGCTGTTTTTT. Encoded protein: CASSLARVPGELFF.

The V gene is TRBV7-9, the J gene TRBJ1-1; TRBD1 matches at 7 bases. The CDR3 contains 14 residues. Looked up from germline, CDR1 is SEHNR and CDR2 is FQNEAQ (reference sequence). J lost 3 bases, V lost 3 bases, and 4 bases had no gene match. The CDR3 sequence: CASSFQGTDTEAFF. The CDR3 nucleotides are TGTGCCAGCAGCTTCCAGGGGACAGACACTGAAGCTTTCTTT. Drawing the rest from reference TRBV7-9 and TRBJ1-1, the complete variable domain is DTGVSQNPRHKITKRGQNVTFRCDPISEHNRLYWYRQTLGQGPEFLTYFQNEAQLEKSRLLSDRFSAERPKGSFSTLEIQRTEQGDSAMYLCASSFQGTDTEAFFGQGTRLTVV.

The chain recombines TRBV6-2 or TRBV6-3 with TRBJ2-3; 9 nucleotides line up with TRBD2. Per germline, CDR1 MNHEY and CDR2 SVGEGT. V lost 0 bases to trimming and J lost 4 bases; unmatched junction nucleotides: 8. The CDR3 loop spans 17 amino acids. CDR3: CASSYSGRGGPSDTQYF. The CDR3, as DNA: TGTGCCAGCAGTTACTCGGGGCGGGGGGGCCCTTCAGATACGCAGTATTTT.

This chain uses TRBV2 with TRBJ1-3; D call uncertain. V was clipped by 4 bases and J by 2 bases, with 12 bases between them. The CDR3 length is 15 residues. CDR1 is SNHLY and CDR2 is FYNNEI in the germline V gene. DNA for the CDR3: TGTGCCAGCAGTGGGACTCTGGTAACTGGAAACACCATATATTTT. As protein: CASSGTLVTGNTIYF.

The rearrangement uses TRBV9 and TRBJ2-3, with 7 positions matching TRBD1. CDR3 size: 16 residues. CDR1 and CDR2 from the germline V gene are SGDLS and YYNGEE. The V and J ends lost 4 bases and 4 bases, in that order; junction bases with no gene match: 12. The CDR3 DNA reads TGTGCCAGCAGCCTATCGACAGGGCTAGGGGCAGATACGCAGTATTTT. As protein: CASSLSTGLGADTQYF.

This chain uses TRBV4-2 with TRBJ1-2; perhaps TRBD1 as D (5 bases). Germline assignment: CDR1 LGHNA and CDR2 YNFKEQ. The CDR3 has 14 residues. V shed 5 bases and J shed 8 bases, with 18 bases lying between them. The DNA for the CDR3 is TGTGCCAGCAGCAAGGGGTCCGGCGAGAGGGGCTACACCTTC. Its translation is CASSKGSGERGYTF.

The chain is built from TRBV10-2 and TRBJ1-5; D remains ambiguous. Germline CDR1 reads WSHSY; CDR2 reads SAAADI. Trimming took 0 bases from V and 4 from J, leaving 4 bases between them. The CDR3 covers 13 residues. CDR3: CASSESANQPQHF. The CDR3 DNA follows: TGCGCCAGCAGTGAGTCAGCAAATCAGCCCCAGCATTTT.

The V call is TRBV30, the J call TRBJ2-5, with 7 bases matching TRBD1. This CDR3 has 15 amino acids. Per the germline V gene, CDR1 is GTSNPN and CDR2 is SVGIG (reference sequence). The junction had 16 bases not matched to a gene; V was cut back by 3 bases and J by 9 bases. The CDR3 nucleotides are TGTGCCTGGAGGTCGGCAGGGGGATGGTATGATTCCCAGTACTTC. It specifies CAWRSAGGWYDSQYF.

This chain uses TRBV2 with TRBJ2-1, with 7 positions matching TRBD1. V trimming: 2 bases; J trimming: 8 bases; junction bases outside the gene matches: 6. The CDR3 is made up of 14 amino acids. Germline CDR1 reads SNHLY; CDR2 reads FYNNEI. The chain's CDR3 is CASSERQGIYEQFF. CDR3 DNA sequence: TGTGCCAGCAGTGAAAGACAGGGCATCTATGAGCAGTTCTTC.

This chain links TRBV11-2 with TRBJ2-3; 14 positions match TRBD2. The ends lost 7 bases at V and 2 bases at J; junction bases unmatched: 5. Germline V gene lookup returns CDR1 SGHAT and CDR2 FQNNGV. The CDR3 loop spans 16 amino acids. The CDR3 DNA follows: TGTGCCAGCAAGAGACTAGCGGGGGGGTTCACAGATACGCAGTATTTT. As protein: CASKRLAGGFTDTQYF.

The chain has TRBV19 and TRBJ1-1; D gene ambiguous. V lost 9 bases, J lost 3 bases, and 8 bases lay in between. Germline CDR1 LNHDA, CDR2 SQIVND (reference sequence). The CDR3 runs 11 residues. CDR3 in amino acids: CARRHHTEAFF. The CDR3 DNA sequence: TGTGCCAGACGACACCACACTGAAGCTTTCTTT.

This clone was picked up a small number of times. The chain combines TRBV6-5 with TRBJ1-1; D remains unclear. V lost 5 bases to trimming and J lost 4 bases, with 11 bases between them. Germline V lookup: CDR1 MNHEY, CDR2 SVGAGI. The CDR3 extends over 13 amino acids. The CDR3 bases are TGTGCCAGCAGTCTCGGGCGGGGCACTGAAGCTTTCTTT. It specifies CASSLGRGTEAFF.